The 6 T cell receptor beta chains given below trace back to one sample, sequenced in a study of shared T cell receptors in the human thymus. Profiled with immunoSEQ multiplex PCR; TCRdb holds only in-frame clones, not every one. This table has 700,000 or so clones, 80% to 90% appearing once. The same data also went into a second study, on human thymus T cells.

Sequencing was performed on thymocytes. The receptors derive from a girl in the first two years of life with a congenital heart defect.

The CDR3 region has the DNA TGTGCCAGCAGACTAGCGGGGACGGGCACAGATACGCAGTATTTT. It codes for CASRLAGTGTDTQYF. The genes are TRBV25-1 and TRBJ2-3; 10 bases are a match to TRBD2. The CDR3 has 15 amino acids. Looked up from germline, CDR1 is MGHDK and CDR2 is SYGVNS. V was pared by 6 bases and J by 1 base, with 4 bases of the junction left unmatched.

The chain combines TRBV4-2 with TRBJ2-7; D might be TRBD2 (5 bases). Trimming pared 2 bases from V and 6 bases from J, leaving 23 bases between. Germline values: CDR1 LGHNA, CDR2 YNFKEQ. This CDR3 has 17 residues. The CDR3 nucleotides read TGTGCCAGCAGCCAACTCACAACCCGGGCGGGCGAGGGCGAGCAGTACTTC. This gives the protein CASSQLTTRAGEGEQYF.

V gene TRBV7-2 combines with J gene TRBJ2-3; D perhaps matches TRBD1 (5 bases). Germline values: CDR1 SGHTA, CDR2 FQGNSA. This CDR3 contains 12 residues. Trimming pared 11 bases from V and 4 bases from J, leaving 13 bases between. CDR3 DNA: TGTGCCTCCGGACATCGGCCAGATACGCAGTATTTT. This codes for CASGHRPDTQYF.

V and J are TRBV5-1 and TRBJ2-3, with a weak D call TRBD2 (6 bases). The V gene's germline CDR1 is SGHRS and CDR2 YFSETQ. The CDR3 is 17 residues long. V lost 0 bases to trimming and J lost 2 bases, with 16 bases between them. The CDR3 DNA reads TGCGCCAGCAGCTTGGCCGAAGGGGACTCAGACACAGATACGCAGTATTTT. This codes for CASSLAEGDSDTDTQYF.

The chain has TRBV5-1 and TRBJ2-7; a possible D gene is TRBD1 (6 bases). Germline V gene data show CDR1 as SGHRS and CDR2 as YFSETQ. V shed 3 bases and J shed 5 bases, with 12 bases lying between them. CDR3 length: 13 residues. The CDR3 DNA follows: TGCGCCAGCAGCTCTCCTACAGGGCACGAGCAGTACTTC. Its translation is CASSSPTGHEQYF.

The CDR3 coding sequence is TGTGCCAGCAGTTTATCCCCCCCGGCAGGGGCCTCCTATAATTCACCCCTCCACTTT. It specifies CASSLSPPAGASYNSPLHF. The chain uses TRBV28 and TRBJ1-6; the D gene is possibly TRBD1 (6 bases). The germline gives CDR1 MDHEN, CDR2 SYDVKM. The CDR3 contains 19 residues. V was trimmed by 1 base and J by 0 bases, leaving 16 bases between them.